This T cell receptor (beta chain) was retrieved from a study of CD8 T cells in ankylosing spondylitis (dated by TCRdb to 2017 to 2019). About the full investigation: The study set out to find disease-linked TCR variants by profiling T cell receptor beta repertoires in ankylosing spondylitis patients and healthy donors. Peripheral blood was sampled, and synovial fluid was also collected from ankylosing spondylitis patients. In total, the full study cohort was made up of 100 to 140 healthy donors and approximately 24 ankylosing spondylitis patients. What the research found in general, with its limitations: The disease-linked clones had a CD8+ phenotype and were found at relatively low frequencies in peripheral blood. According to the report, matched synovial fluid samples from ankylosing spondylitis patients were significantly enriched for the disease-linked clones. Some of the motif variants had been reported before in the synovial fluid and blood of reactive arthritis patients, a finding that suggests common disease-initiation mechanisms. Blood from ankylosing spondylitis patients appeared to be characterized by a TCR beta motif composed of eight highly homologous amino acid variants.

V is pruned by 6 bases and J by 4 bases, leaving 10 bases of the junction without a gene match. The CDR3 spans 15 residues, from the cysteine through the phenylalanine. Left in the record is the CDR3 DNA by itself, 45 bases read in frame from the first base. From the germline V gene, CDR1 is SQVTM and CDR2 is ANQGSEA. The instrument given in TCRdb is Illumina HiSeq 2500. Quantitative 5'-RACE with molecular barcodes was the method used to prepare the TCR beta libraries. The original pipeline was this. Disease-linked TCR variants were identified with a new computational method built on a probabilistic model of VDJ rearrangement. The public sequencing data were trimmed at Q25 with fastp and processed into clonotypes with MiXCR by TCRdb, which kept only in-frame beta chains. Rows with one shared CDR3 protein collapse into an entry with the most common genes and DNA. TCRdb assigned the V and J calls; the authors' analysis was not used. Counted in this sample were around 280,000 distinct CDR3 sequences; around 18% of them appeared once. The ten largest clones capture about 8% of the sample.

This clonotype was observed a handful of times. Its antigen is not yet known. No base quality information exists; no much larger clone differs at one position. The V and J genes are TRBV29-1 and TRBJ2-3; TRBD1 fits 10 bases in the junction. This sequence originates from a male donor with ankylosing spondylitis or in good health (not recorded which). What was sequenced was blood, either unsorted or a sorted T cell fraction (not recorded which). The CDR3 reads as follows: CSVDRGQGVSDTQYF. The DNA is TGCAGCGTGGATCGAGGACAGGGGGTTTCAGATACGCAGTATTTT.